These 3 T cell receptor beta chains share one sample of origin, sequenced in a study of T cell responses to AZD1222 COVID-19 vaccine. Only in-frame clones appear in the TCRdb table, and some are missing; sequencing was by immunoSEQ multiplex PCR. The sample records 95,000 to 150,000 clones, 80% to 90% being singletons. Source: peripheral blood, taken on day 0 of AZD1222 vaccination. Receptors were obtained from an adult in good health.

J is TRBJ2-7 and V is TRBV28, with TRBD1 matching over 9 bases. Looked up from germline, CDR1 is MDHEN and CDR2 is SYDVKM. The CDR3 loop spans 14 amino acids. The J segment lost 2 bases and the V segment lost 9 bases, leaving 8 bases of the junction unmatched. CDR3 protein: CASTSGTGTYEQYF. The CDR3 DNA follows: TGTGCCAGTACTTCCGGGACAGGGACCTACGAGCAGTACTTC.

The CDR3 protein is CASSVQGSGNTIYF. The CDR3 DNA sequence: TGTGCCAGCAGCGTCCAGGGATCGGGAAACACCATATATTTT. The chain has TRBV9 and TRBJ1-3; D might be TRBD1 (5 bases). Trimming left V 2 bases short and J 4 bases short, with 10 bases between. The CDR3 is 14 residues long. Germline CDR1 and CDR2: SGDLS and YYNGEE.

V gene TRBV14 combines with J gene TRBJ1-5; 10 bases fit TRBD1. Germline assignment: CDR1 SGHDN and CDR2 FVKESK. The CDR3 consists of 22 residues. V gave up 0 bases and J gave up 0 bases; unmatched junction bases: 17. The CDR3: CASSQEKARVGQGDYSNQPQHF. The CDR3 DNA sequence: TGTGCCAGCAGCCAAGAAAAGGCGCGGGTAGGACAGGGGGATTATAGCAATCAGCCCCAGCATTTT.